Below are 26 T cell receptor beta chains sequenced from a single sample in a study of type 1 regulatory T cells. These receptors' targets are unknown. Study-wide findings and caveats: Tr1 cells had a more restricted TCR repertoire than non-Tr1 cells.

One entry per CDR3 protein results from TCRdb running MiXCR on the reads. Among fewer than 80,000 distinct CDR3 sequences listed, more than 20% were seen once. The sequenced sample was cultured type 1 regulatory T (Tr1) cells, either the whole culture or a sorted fraction (not recorded which). These receptors all stem from a human donor in good health.

The V gene is TRBV20-1, the J gene TRBJ2-7; D uncertain. CDR3 length equals 14 residues. Germline V lookup: CDR1 DFQATT, CDR2 SNEGSKA (reference sequence). The V end lost 1 base, the J end lost 2 bases, and 12 bases lay between the germline ends. The CDR3 nucleotides read TGCAGTGCTAGAGTTTCTGGTCCTCCCTACGAGCAGTACTTC. This translates into CSARVSGPPYEQYF.

This clonotype qualifies as medium-sized. The J gene is TRBJ2-4, the V gene TRBV20-1, with TRBD2 as a possible D gene (5 bases). Germline CDR1 DFQATT, CDR2 SNEGSKA (reference sequence). With 5 bases removed from V and 0 bases from J, the gap between germline ends came to 14 bases. This CDR3 spans 15 amino acids. Here the CDR3 DNA reads TGCAGTGCTCCTAGCCCTCAACGAGCCAAAAACATTCAGTACTTC. This gives the protein CSAPSPQRAKNIQYF.

This clonotype was observed a few times. V and J are TRBV30 and TRBJ2-1, with D uncertain. The germline V gene has CDR1 GTSNPN and CDR2 SVGIG (reference sequence). V dropped 3 bases and J dropped 9 bases, with 6 bases sitting between them. The CDR3 loop spans 10 amino acids. The CDR3 DNA is TGTGCCTGGAGCGGTGCTGAGCAGTTCTTC. It specifies CAWSGAEQFF.

At least ten counts were recorded for this clonotype. This sequence joins TRBV3-1 and TRBJ2-7; D may be TRBD2 (6 bases). Germline V CDR1 and CDR2: LGHDT, YNNKEL (reference sequence). The CDR3 has 11 amino acids. V lost 3 bases, J lost 6 bases, and 6 bases lay in between. CDR3 nucleotide sequence: TGTGCCAGCAGCCAGGGGGGCGAGCAGTACTTC. It is translated as CASSQGGEQYF.

In its sample, this clonotype was seen many times. This chain uses TRBV7-3 with TRBJ1-1; tentative D call: TRBD1 (5 bases). Trimming shortened V by 5 bases and J by 1 base, and 11 bases separated the two germline ends. The CDR3 has 14 amino acids. Germline CDR1 is SGHTA and CDR2 is FQGTGA. The CDR3 sequence is CASSQGTGNTEAFF. The CDR3 nucleotides read TGTGCCAGCAGCCAAGGGACGGGGAACACTGAAGCTTTCTTT.

This clonotype was observed a few times. The V call is TRBV7-2, the J call TRBJ2-2; TRBD2 matches at 14 bases. Per germline, CDR1 SGHTA and CDR2 FQGNSA. J was trimmed by 3 bases and V by 4 bases; bases with no gene match: 7. The CDR3 spans 18 residues. CDR3 bases: TGTGCCAGCAGCTCACCGGGACTAGCGGGAGTAGACACCGGGGAGCTGTTTTTT. Protein: CASSSPGLAGVDTGELFF. The variable domain in full, with the rest retrieved from reference TRBV7-2 and TRBJ2-2, is GAGVSQSPSNKVTEKGKDVELRCDPISGHTALYWYRQSLGQGLEFLIYFQGNSAPDKSGLPSDRFSAERTGGSVSTLTIQRTQQEDSAVYLCASSSPGLAGVDTGELFFGEGSRLTVL.

The gene calls are TRBV5-5 and TRBJ1-1; D possibly corresponds to TRBD1 (6 bases). With 4 bases removed from V and 8 bases from J, the gap between germline ends came to 12 bases. The germline V gene has CDR1 SGHKS and CDR2 YYEKEE (reference sequence). The CDR3 totals 12 residues. CDR3 nucleotide sequence: TGTGCCAGCAGCCGTCCAGGACAGGAAGCTTTCTTT. Protein product: CASSRPGQEAFF. The full variable domain, rest sourced from reference TRBV5-5 and TRBJ1-1, is DAGVTQSPTHLIKTRGQQVTLRCSPISGHKSVSWYQQVLGQGPQFIFQYYEKEERGRGNFPDRFSARQFPNYSSELNVNALLLGDSALYLCASSRPGQEAFFGQGTRLTVV.

This clonotype was found a few times. The chain couples TRBV12-3 or TRBV12-4 to TRBJ1-1; D unclear. The CDR3 has 12 amino acids. Trimming removed 4 bases from V and 10 bases from J, with 13 bases in between. CDR3 sequence (DNA): TGTGCCAGCAGTTCCCGACGGGTCACAGCTTTCTTT. Its protein product is CASSSRRVTAFF.

The chain links TRBV12-3 or TRBV12-4 to TRBJ1-1; D is uncertain. Deletions cut 3 bases from V and 9 bases from J, with 11 bases between. The CDR3 is 12 amino acids. CDR3 amino acids: CASSFLYEKAFF. DNA for the CDR3: TGTGCCAGCAGTTTCTTGTACGAGAAAGCTTTCTTT.

This clonotype was seen only a few times. The chain is built from TRBV5-1 and TRBJ2-2; 7 nucleotides match TRBD2. The V gene end was trimmed by 0 bases and the J gene end by 2 bases; junction bases not matched to a gene: 4. This CDR3 spans 16 amino acids. Germline loops: CDR1 SGHRS, CDR2 YFSETQ. This CDR3 reads CASSLGGRANTGELFF. CDR3 sequence (DNA): TGCGCCAGCAGCTTGGGCGGGAGAGCAAACACCGGGGAGCTGTTTTTT.

The chain links TRBV5-1 to TRBJ2-3; TRBD2 agrees at 10 bases. Germline CDR1 and CDR2: SGHRS and YFSETQ. The CDR3 spans 16 residues. V lost 5 bases to trimming and J lost 4 bases; unmatched junction nucleotides: 10. CDR3: CASSVSGTSEADTQYF. CDR3 nucleotides: TGCGCCAGCAGTGTAAGCGGGACTAGCGAGGCAGATACGCAGTATTTT.

This chain uses TRBV7-2 with TRBJ2-2; maybe TRBD1 (6 bases). This CDR3 has 16 amino acids. Germline loops: CDR1 SGHTA, CDR2 FQGNSA. With 0 bases removed from V and 3 bases from J, the gap between germline ends came to 11 bases. In DNA form, the CDR3 reads TGTGCCAGCAGCTTAGCGGGGGCAGCTTACACCGGGGAGCTGTTTTTT. It encodes CASSLAGAAYTGELFF.

This clonotype has a handful of counts. This chain uses TRBV3-1 with TRBJ1-2; no clear D. The germline CDR1 and CDR2 sequences are LGHDT and YNNKEL (reference sequence). V lost 4 bases, J lost 8 bases, and 11 bases lay in between. The CDR3 loop spans 12 amino acids. CDR3 nucleotide sequence: TGTGCCAGCAGCCGGCGAGGGTCGGGCTACACCTTC. Translation: CASSRRGSGYTF.

This clonotype was counted only a few times. The V call is TRBV6-5, the J call TRBJ2-2, with D uncertain. This CDR3 is 14 amino acids long. The V gene lost 1 base and the J gene lost 6 bases, with 9 bases spanning the gap. Germline lookup yields CDR1 MNHEY and CDR2 SVGAGI. The CDR3 here is CASSYYPGPGELFF. The DNA of the CDR3 is TGTGCCAGCAGTTACTATCCCGGGCCCGGGGAGCTGTTTTTT.

The chain carries TRBV7-2 and TRBJ1-5; 7 bases map to TRBD1. Germline V lookup: CDR1 SGHTA, CDR2 FQGNSA. The CDR3 is 15 amino acids. The ends lost 3 bases at V and 3 bases at J; junction bases unmatched: 5. The CDR3, as DNA: TGTGCCAGCAGCTTGACGGGACAGTACAATCAGCCCCAGCATTTT. This translates into CASSLTGQYNQPQHF.

This clonotype was recorded a few times. One end of the junction is discordant with germline, which a read error may explain. This chain uses TRBV12-3 or TRBV12-4 with TRBJ2-7; D is unclear. This CDR3 spans 13 amino acids. The CDR3 nucleotides are TGTGCCCGCAGTAGCAACACAGCCTACGAGCAGTACTTC. Its protein product is CARSSNTAYEQYF.

The genes are TRBV5-1 and TRBJ1-4; perhaps TRBD1 as D (5 bases). The ends were cut back, 4 bases at V and 6 bases at J, with 13 bases in the middle. CDR1 is SGHRS, CDR2 YFSETQ, per germline. The CDR3 has 14 amino acids. The CDR3 region is CASSPTAEHEKLFF. For the CDR3, the DNA is TGCGCCAGCAGCCCGACAGCGGAACATGAAAAACTGTTTTTT.

CDR3 protein: CASSIDQVGETQYF. CDR3 DNA sequence: TGTGCCAGTAGTATAGATCAAGTGGGAGAGACCCAGTACTTC. This chain connects TRBV19 to TRBJ2-5; D is ambiguous. Trimming cost V 0 bases and J 4 bases, with 9 bases left between them. The CDR3 runs 14 residues. The germline CDR1 and CDR2 sequences are LNHDA and SQIVND (reference sequence).

The gene calls are TRBV7-2 and TRBJ2-7; D is ambiguous. The length of the CDR3 is 15 residues. The germline V gene encodes CDR1 SGHTA and CDR2 FQGNSA. Trimming removed 1 base at V and 2 bases at J, with 12 bases between. This CDR3 is CASSLGSGLAYEQYF. The CDR3 DNA sequence: TGTGCCAGCAGCTTAGGGTCCGGCCTTGCCTACGAGCAGTACTTC.

This clonotype was detected a few times. The chain recombines TRBV20-1 with TRBJ1-5; TRBD1 might be the D (5 bases). The CDR3 covers 16 residues. Germline V lookup: CDR1 DFQATT, CDR2 SNEGSKA (reference sequence). The V gene lost 0 bases and the J gene lost 1 base, with 13 bases spanning the gap. This chain's CDR3 is CSARDDSGPSNQPQHF. The CDR3 nucleotides read TGCAGTGCTAGAGATGATTCGGGGCCAAGCAATCAGCCCCAGCATTTT.

The V call is TRBV7-2, the J call TRBJ1-1; 12 bases are shared with TRBD1. The CDR3 covers 14 residues. The ends lost 0 bases at V and 12 bases at J; junction bases unmatched: 5. Germline loops: CDR1 SGHTA, CDR2 FQGNSA. In nucleotides, the CDR3 is TGTGCCAGCAGCTTAGCCCCGGGACAGGGGGCATCTTTCTTT. Protein product: CASSLAPGQGASFF.

This clonotype was seen only a few times. J is TRBJ2-5 and V is TRBV20-1; no reliable D call. The ends were cut back, 5 bases at V and 2 bases at J, with 6 bases in the middle. Germline V CDR1 and CDR2: DFQATT, SNEGSKA (reference sequence). The CDR3 has 11 residues. CDR3 region: CSALLQETQYF. CDR3 nucleotide sequence: TGCAGTGCTCTCCTACAAGAGACCCAGTACTTC.

This clonotype was seen a few times. The J gene is TRBJ1-2, the V gene TRBV29-1; no clear D gene. Germline-derived CDR1 and CDR2 are SQVTM and ANQGSEA. The CDR3 has 12 amino acids. Trimming shortened V by 5 bases and J by 0 bases, and 7 bases separated the two germline ends. Here the CDR3 DNA reads TGCAGCGTTCCTGGCACTAACTATGGCTACACCTTC. Its protein product is CSVPGTNYGYTF. Supplemented by reference TRBV29-1 and TRBJ1-2, the full variable domain reads SAVISQKPSRDICQRGTSLTIQCQVDSQVTMMFWYRQQPGQSLTLIATANQGSEATYESGFVIDKFPISRPNLTFSTLTVSNMSPEDSSIYLCSVPGTNYGYTFGSGTRLTVV.

The J gene is TRBJ2-1, the V gene TRBV19, with a weak D call TRBD2 (6 bases). V was cut by 7 bases and J by 7 bases, with 17 bases left in between. This CDR3 has 14 residues. Per the germline V gene, CDR1 is LNHDA and CDR2 is SQIVND (reference sequence). The CDR3 region is CASMMGTGWNEQFF. The DNA of the CDR3 is TGTGCCAGTATGATGGGGACTGGGTGGAATGAGCAGTTCTTC.

This clonotype was seen a few times. The CDR3 spells CASSQVPGDYEQYF. CDR3 DNA sequence: TGTGCCAGCAGCCAAGTTCCCGGGGACTACGAGCAGTACTTC. The J gene is TRBJ2-7, the V gene TRBV3-1; the D gene is possibly TRBD2 (5 bases). Germline V CDR1 and CDR2: LGHDT, YNNKEL (reference sequence). There are 14 residues in the CDR3. V lost 1 base, J lost 3 bases, and 10 bases lay in between.

This clonotype was counted a few times. V gene TRBV5-1 combines with J gene TRBJ2-1; D is possibly TRBD2 (5 bases). The germline gives CDR1 SGHRS, CDR2 YFSETQ. V lost 3 bases and J lost 1, with 11 bases in between. CDR3 length: 15 amino acids. This CDR3 reads CASSWQDSSYNEQFF. Here the CDR3 DNA reads TGCGCCAGCAGCTGGCAGGACTCATCCTACAATGAGCAGTTCTTC.